The T cell receptor (beta chain) under discussion was sequenced for a study of tissue T cells after allogeneic stem cell transplantation. For the study at large: Patients with graft-versus-host disease had grafts: four unmodified, three CD34-selected and T-cell-depleted. Smaller viable blood or marrow samples skipped sorting for direct DNA extraction.

This CDR3 is 15 amino acids long. CDR1 SGHRS and CDR2 YFSETQ come from the germline V gene. V lost 2 bases and J 0 bases, leaving 10 bases between the germline ends. Survey-depth TCRbeta CDR3 sequencing reported V/J genes and productive frequencies. Sequenced by immunoSEQ multiplex PCR; TCRdb stores in-frame clones only, minus some. The sample includes about 26,000 clones, about 89% of them seen just once. Sample: blood, taken before transplantation. The chain joins TRBV5-1 to TRBJ2-3, with D perhaps matching TRBD1 (6 bases). This TCR came from a male donor aged 60 or older who later had graft-versus-host disease after an allogeneic stem cell transplant. CDR3 DNA sequence: TGCGCCAGCAGCTTCGGACAGACTAGCACAGATACGCAGTATTTT. It codes for CASSFGQTSTDTQYF. Using reference TRBV5-1 and TRBJ2-3 for the parts outside the CDR3, the full variable domain is KAGVTQTPRYLIKTRGQQVTLSCSPISGHRSVSWYQQTPGQGLQFLFEYFSETQRNKGNFPGRFSGRQFSNSRSEMNVSTLELGDSALYLCASSFGQTSTDTQYFGPGTRLTVL.